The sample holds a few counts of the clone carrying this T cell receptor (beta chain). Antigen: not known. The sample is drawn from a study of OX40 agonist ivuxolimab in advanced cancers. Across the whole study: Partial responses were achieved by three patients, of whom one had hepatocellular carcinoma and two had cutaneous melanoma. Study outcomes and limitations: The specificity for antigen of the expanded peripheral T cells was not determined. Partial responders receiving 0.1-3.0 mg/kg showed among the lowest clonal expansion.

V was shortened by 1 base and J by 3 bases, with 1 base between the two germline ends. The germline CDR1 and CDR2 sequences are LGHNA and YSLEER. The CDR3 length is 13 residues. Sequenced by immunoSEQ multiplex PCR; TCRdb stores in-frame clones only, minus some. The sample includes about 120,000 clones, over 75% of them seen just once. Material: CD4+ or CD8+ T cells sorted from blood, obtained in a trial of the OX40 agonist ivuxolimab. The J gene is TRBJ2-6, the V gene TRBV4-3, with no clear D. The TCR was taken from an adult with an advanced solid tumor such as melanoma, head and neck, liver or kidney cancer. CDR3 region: CASSQVGANVLTF. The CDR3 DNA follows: TGCGCCAGCAGCCAAGTTGGGGCCAACGTCCTGACTTTC.